These T cell receptor beta chains were read from a single sample in a study of blood T cell repertoires in COVID-19. Generated by immunoSEQ multiplex PCR, the TCRdb table keeps only in-frame clones and is missing some. The data show roughly 200,000 clones, 80% to 90% seen once. The specimen sequenced was peripheral blood. The receptors were sampled from a man aged 55 to 70 with acute or convalescent COVID-19. Each CDR3 is given with its conserved first and last residue. A D gene is named only where the DNA matches it firmly. The listing skips clone size in some rows; elsewhere it reads once, few, many or a size class.

>TRBJ1-6|TRBV27|few|NA
CASSRRGENSPLHF
TGTGCCAGCAGCCGACGGGGGGAGAATTCACCCCTCCACTTT
>TRBJ2-3|TRBV28|NA|TRBD2
CASRGGERAADTQYF
TGTGCCAGCAGGGGAGGGGAGAGGGCCGCAGATACGCAGTATTTT
>TRBJ1-1|TRBV7-9|few|TRBD1
CASSRIPTGGLTEAFF
TGTGCCAGCAGCCGGATACCGACAGGGGGTCTCACTGAAGCTTTCTTT
>TRBJ2-5|TRBV6-2/TRBV6-3|NA|TRBD2
CASSYSSLRAGAQETQYF
TGTGCCAGCAGTTACTCGAGCTTGCGAGCGGGGGCTCAAGAGACCCAGTACTTC
>TRBJ2-1|TRBV9|NA|TRBD2
CASSERGLDYNEQFF
TGTGCCAGCAGCGAGAGGGGACTAGATTACAATGAGCAGTTCTTC
>TRBJ1-1|TRBV28|NA|NA
CASSLRRWTEAFF
TGTGCCAGCAGTTTACGCAGGTGGACTGAAGCTTTCTTT
>TRBJ2-1|TRBV7-3|NA|NA
CASSSPPGTFYNEQFF
TGTGCCAGCAGCTCCCCCCCCGGGACTTTCTACAATGAGCAGTTCTTC
>TRBJ2-7|TRBV9|NA|TRBD2
CASSVATSSGGVYEQYF
TGTGCCAGCAGCGTAGCTACGTCTAGCGGGGGTGTTTACGAGCAGTACTTC
>TRBJ2-5|TRBV2|few|TRBD2
CASSSGTSGYQETQYF
TGTGCCAGCAGTTCCGGGACTAGCGGTTACCAAGAGACCCAGTACTTC
>TRBJ2-7|TRBV9|once|NA
CASSVDGQGGYEQYF
TGTGCCAGCAGCGTAGATGGGCAGGGGGGTTACGAGCAGTACTTC
>TRBJ1-1|TRBV5-1|NA|TRBD1
CASSLQGELAFF
TGCGCCAGCAGCTTACAGGGGGAGCTCGCTTTCTTT
>TRBJ2-4|TRBV3-1/TRBV3-2|NA|TRBD1
CASSLTTGTGGAAAKNIQYF
TGTGCCAGCAGCCTTACAACCGGGACAGGGGGCGCGGCAGCCAAAAACATTCAGTACTTC
>TRBJ2-1|TRBV5-5|NA|TRBD2
CASSLVAGGSYNEQFF
TGTGCCAGCAGCTTGGTGGCGGGAGGCTCCTACAATGAGCAGTTCTTC
>TRBJ2-5|TRBV7-9|NA|NA
CASSLAQAYQETQYF
TGTGCCAGCAGCTTAGCACAGGCCTATCAAGAGACCCAGTACTTC
>TRBJ2-6|TRBV4-1|NA|TRBD2
CASSQPRGRERNSGANVLTF
TGCGCCAGCAGCCAACCCCGAGGGCGGGAGAGGAACTCTGGGGCCAACGTCCTGACTTTC
>TRBJ1-6|TRBV11-2|NA|NA
CASSLQLGNSPLHF
TGTGCCAGCAGCTTACAACTAGGGAATTCACCCCTCCACTTT
>TRBJ2-2|TRBV5-1|NA|NA
CASSLGATPQVGELFF
TGCGCCAGCAGCTTGGGGGCCACGCCCCAGGTCGGGGAGCTGTTTTTT
>TRBJ2-1|TRBV7-3|NA|NA
CASSLSPAANEQFF
TGTGCCAGCAGCTTAAGTCCAGCGGCCAATGAGCAGTTCTTC
>TRBJ1-4|TRBV7-2|few|NA
CASSLRGSYATNEKLFF
TGTGCCAGCAGCCTCAGGGGAAGTTATGCAACTAATGAAAAACTGTTTTTT
>TRBJ2-7|TRBV6-2/TRBV6-3|NA|NA
CASSSPGKALSPFGQYF
TGTGCCAGCAGTTCCCCCGGGAAAGCTCTCTCGCCCTTCGGGCAGTACTTC
>TRBJ2-5|TRBV28|once|TRBD2
CASIGRGRQETQYF
TGTGCCAGCATTGGGAGGGGCAGACAAGAGACCCAGTACTTC
>TRBJ1-4|TRBV28|NA|NA
CASSLGGKLFF
TGTGCCAGCAGTTTGGGGGGAAAACTGTTTTTT
>TRBJ2-7|TRBV5-1|once|TRBD1
CASSSGQGPYEQYF
TGCGCCAGCAGCTCCGGACAGGGGCCCTACGAGCAGTACTTC
>TRBJ2-1|TRBV9|NA|NA
CASSVGATVLTNEQFF
TGTGCCAGCAGCGTAGGGGCCACGGTGCTAACAAATGAGCAGTTCTTC
>TRBJ2-1|TRBV12-3/TRBV12-4|NA|TRBD2
CASSFRGGGEQFF
TGTGCCAGCAGTTTTCGGGGGGGTGGTGAGCAGTTCTTC
>TRBJ2-4|TRBV27|NA|TRBD2
CASSLSWEGAKNIQYF
TGTGCCAGCAGTTTATCGTGGGAGGGGGCCAAAAACATTCAGTACTTC
>TRBJ1-2|TRBV28|NA|TRBD1
CASRRTGTGLPNYGYTF
TGTGCCAGCAGGCGAACCGGGACAGGGCTTCCAAACTATGGCTACACCTTC
>TRBJ2-1|TRBV7-3|NA|NA
CASSWGSANEQFF
TGTGCCAGCAGCTGGGGTAGCGCTAATGAGCAGTTCTTC
>TRBJ2-2|TRBV6-4|NA|TRBD2
CASRLAGTGELFF
TGTGCCAGCAGACTAGCGGGAACCGGGGAGCTGTTTTTT
>TRBJ2-7|TRBV12-3/TRBV12-4|NA|TRBD2
CATTGGGSYEQYF
TGTGCCACCACCGGGGGGGGTTCCTACGAGCAGTACTTC
>TRBJ1-5|TRBV5-8|once|TRBD1
CASSGQGRQPQHF
TGTGCCAGCAGCGGACAGGGCCGCCAGCCCCAGCATTTT
>TRBJ1-5|TRBV18|NA|NA
CASSPQTGNQPQHF
TGTGCCAGCTCACCACAAACAGGGAATCAGCCCCAGCATTTT
>TRBJ2-7|TRBV5-1|NA|NA
CASSLVGGEQYF
TGCGCCAGCAGCTTGGTCGGGGGCGAGCAGTACTTC
>TRBJ2-2|TRBV7-2|once|NA
CASTLDAGYTGELFF
TGTGCCAGCACCTTGGACGCGGGGTATACCGGGGAGCTGTTTTTT
>TRBJ1-1|TRBV6-5|NA|TRBD1
CASSWLRQGEAFF
TGTGCCAGCAGTTGGCTTCGACAGGGAGAAGCTTTCTTT
>TRBJ2-7|TRBV19|NA|NA
CASGRGLGYEQYF
TGTGCCAGTGGGAGAGGATTGGGCTACGAGCAGTACTTC
>TRBJ2-3|TRBV9|NA|NA
CASSVATGDTQYF
TGTGCCAGCAGCGTAGCTACGGGTGATACGCAGTATTTT
>TRBJ2-3|TRBV15|NA|TRBD1
CATSRGQGEVTDTQYF
TGTGCCACCAGCAGAGGACAGGGGGAGGTGACAGATACGCAGTATTTT
>TRBJ1-2|TRBV6-5|NA|NA
CASSSSRQGGGYTF
TGTGCCAGCAGTTCCTCCCGGCAGGGTGGTGGCTACACCTTC
>TRBJ2-1|TRBV5-6|NA|TRBD2
CASSLLREGLSYNEQFF
TGTGCCAGCAGCTTGCTTCGGGAGGGCCTCTCCTACAATGAGCAGTTCTTC
>TRBJ2-6|TRBV7-3|NA|TRBD2
CASSTPGRASGRTGGANVLTF
TGTGCCAGCAGCACCCCCGGCCGGGCTAGCGGGAGAACGGGGGGGGCCAACGTCCTGACTTTC